These T cell receptor beta chains were read from a single sample in a study of cytomegalovirus exposure and HLA in healthy donors. TCRdb's table, derived via immunoSEQ multiplex PCR, lists solely in-frame clones and lacks some. Of some 110,000 clones in the sample, roughly 74% were seen once. The sequencing sample was made of PBMCs. The receptors shown here come from a woman aged 30 to 39 in good health and CMV-seronegative. Both conserved end residues are part of each CDR3. Each record gives: V gene, J gene, CDR3 length, D gene, CDR3 protein. A D gene is named only where the DNA matches it firmly.

>TRBV30|TRBJ1-1|11|NA
CAWGRDTEAFF
>TRBV6-1|TRBJ1-4|16|TRBD1
CASSEATGGGYEKLFF
>TRBV5-6|TRBJ2-3|15|TRBD2
CASSRPRGFTDTQYF
>TRBV14|TRBJ2-7|16|TRBD2
CASSQGLAGGPYEQYF
>TRBV29-1|TRBJ2-1|15|TRBD2
CSAVRTSGRLNEQFF
>TRBV29-1|TRBJ1-2|14|NA
CSVPHPGNTGGYTF
>TRBV6-6|TRBJ2-1|13|TRBD2
CATSGTRGNEQFF
>TRBV5-1|TRBJ1-1|14|NA
CASTRDSSTTEAFF
>TRBV11-1|TRBJ1-1|15|TRBD1
CASSPDEGTGTEAFF
>TRBV18|TRBJ1-1|15|NA
CASSQMGGLNTEAFF
>TRBV27|TRBJ2-1|20|TRBD2
CASSFPPTSSGGAFYNEQFF
>TRBV19|TRBJ1-1|14|NA
CASSATIWNTEAFF
>TRBV11-2|TRBJ2-2|18|TRBD2
CASSPQGSGIPNTGELFF
>TRBV29-1|TRBJ1-2|13|TRBD1
CSVEWTGGRGYTF
>TRBV6-5|TRBJ1-1|14|TRBD1
CASSSTTGVTEAFF
>TRBV30|TRBJ1-2|12|NA
CAWSGGGYGYTF
>TRBV6-6|TRBJ2-7|14|NA
CASREQESSYEQYF
>TRBV19|TRBJ2-7|15|NA
CASSNRQVSSYEQYF
>TRBV19|TRBJ2-2|14|TRBD1
CASRTDRATGELFF
>TRBV27|TRBJ1-1|11|NA
CASSLAGSAFF
>TRBV6-5|TRBJ1-1|14|TRBD1
CASSRTGGWTEAFF
>TRBV7-9|TRBJ1-1|14|TRBD1
CASSLGGGNTEAFF
>TRBV9|TRBJ2-3|14|NA
CASSVGSSTDTQYF
>TRBV6-5|TRBJ1-6|14|NA
CASSYTGRGSPLHF
>TRBV6-4|TRBJ2-1|15|TRBD1
CASSPGQGEYNEQFF
>TRBV29-1|TRBJ2-1|14|TRBD2
CSVEGGRAGNEQFF
>TRBV7-6|TRBJ2-2|13|NA
CASSQRTVGELFF
>TRBV19|TRBJ1-2|14|NA
CASSTRGTYDGYTF
>TRBV7-2|TRBJ2-5|18|TRBD1
CASSFHSPRPGQGETQYF
>TRBV19|TRBJ1-2|11|NA
CASRRQGGYTF
>TRBV5-6|TRBJ2-2|16|NA
CASSPRLALNTGELFF
>TRBV7-2|TRBJ1-1|12|NA
CASRVGGTEAFF
>TRBV6-1|TRBJ1-2|11|NA
CASSEVHRHSF
>TRBV6-5|TRBJ2-1|15|NA
CASSPLGGSYNEQFF
>TRBV7-8|TRBJ1-4|15|NA
CASSLGTGVGEKLFF
>TRBV30|TRBJ1-6|14|TRBD1
CAWTRDSGNSPLHF
>TRBV6-5|TRBJ1-5|16|NA
CASSYWGQGVNQPQHF
>TRBV6-5|TRBJ2-1|16|TRBD2
CASSSGTSGFYNEQFF
>TRBV29-1|TRBJ2-5|12|NA
CSVDRAQETQYF
>TRBV7-9|TRBJ1-5|17|TRBD1
CASSPPGTGYSNQPQHF
>TRBV7-2|TRBJ1-1|15|NA
CASSFPTGADTEAFF
>TRBV15|TRBJ1-5|15|TRBD1
CATSREGDRGEPQHF
>TRBV9|TRBJ1-1|17|NA
CASSVSPGAGVNTEAFF
>TRBV30|TRBJ1-4|15|NA
CAWTLGLATNEKLFF
>TRBV5-4|TRBJ2-1|14|TRBD1
CASTRGQDYNEQFF
>TRBV18|TRBJ1-2|14|NA
CASSPERTSGRYTF
>TRBV7-9|TRBJ1-2|13|NA
CASSLAQNYGYTF
>TRBV14|TRBJ2-3|17|TRBD2
CASSPPGLAGGTDTQYF
>TRBV11-1|TRBJ1-2|15|NA
CASSSYKTANYGYTF